Sequencing of this T cell receptor beta chain was carried out in a study of T cell changes during pregnancy in multiple sclerosis (dated by TCRdb to between 2018 and 2021). For the wider study: Changes in the T cell repertoire over the course of pregnancy were examined in this study in women with multiple sclerosis.

Note on this clone: Its antigen is still unknown. The input lacks base qualities; no much larger clone sits a single base away.

Libraries were constructed by the immunoSEQ multiplex PCR assay. TCRdb mirrors the immuneACCESS table, restricted to in-frame sequences. Some clones are absent from its copies; in checked studies, under half trace to an unresolved V gene, and the reason for the others is unknown. The sample includes 32,000 or so clones, with roughly nine tenths observed a single time. Jointly, the top ten make up around 2.8% of the sample. Reading from cysteine to phenylalanine, the CDR3 counts 16 amino acids. Only the CDR3 DNA stays, 48 bases, in frame from base 1. The germline V gene sets CDR1 to LGHNA and CDR2 to YSLEER. V is pruned by 4 bases and J by 2 bases, leaving 6 bases of the junction without a gene match.

The starting material was CD4+ T cells from peripheral blood mononuclear cells, obtained in the third trimester of pregnancy. The clonotype originates from a female donor in good health, enrolled as a control in a pregnancy study. The chain joins TRBV4-3 to TRBJ2-2; 8 bases in between match TRBD2. CDR3 protein: CASSPGSGGNTGELFF. At the DNA level, the sequence is TGCGCCAGCAGCCCCGGAAGCGGGGGTAACACCGGGGAGCTGTTTTTT.